These T cell receptor beta chains were read from a single sample in a study of shared clonotypes between healthy human individuals. Repertoires were generated with immunoSEQ multiplex PCR, while TCRdb's copy carries only in-frame clones and drops some. The sample has about 680,000 clones; 72% are singletons. Sequencing was carried out using memory CD4+ T cells sorted from blood. These receptors all stem from a woman aged 30 to 39 in good health. Both conserved end residues are part of each CDR3. The order of the fields is V gene, CDR3 length, J gene, CDR3 protein.

V: TRBV19; length: 15; J: TRBJ1-4; CDR3: CASSRGGGDKEKLFF
V: TRBV5-1; length: 14; J: TRBJ2-7; CDR3: CASSEQGGSYEQYF
V: TRBV10-3; length: 16; J: TRBJ2-7; CDR3: CAISGSNENTNYEQYF
V: TRBV6-5; length: 9; J: TRBJ1-4; CDR3: CASSYLRDF
V: TRBV10-3; length: 15; J: TRBJ2-1; CDR3: CAISDRSGAYNEQFF
V: TRBV2; length: 14; J: TRBJ2-5; CDR3: CASSGTSGKETQYF
V: TRBV7-2; length: 13; J: TRBJ2-2; CDR3: CASSRRDTGELFF
V: TRBV18; length: 16; J: TRBJ2-5; CDR3: CASSRTSGKLQETQYF
V: TRBV30; length: 13; J: TRBJ2-5; CDR3: CAWSVQGRKTQYF
V: TRBV28; length: 16; J: TRBJ2-2; CDR3: CASSPAGGANTGELFF
V: TRBV30; length: 16; J: TRBJ2-1; CDR3: CAWSPQIFRGNNEQFF
V: TRBV5-1; length: 14; J: TRBJ2-7; CDR3: CASSLKGLAYEQYF
V: TRBV5-1; length: 15; J: TRBJ2-1; CDR3: CASSPSSGSYNEQFF
V: TRBV7-9; length: 16; J: TRBJ1-5; CDR3: CASSFGTGAADQPQHF
V: TRBV18; length: 16; J: TRBJ2-7; CDR3: CASSPPIGTRSYEQYF
V: TRBV6-1; length: 15; J: TRBJ2-2; CDR3: CASRRGIQNTGELFF
V: TRBV19; length: 17; J: TRBJ1-1; CDR3: CASSSPGGGRLGTEAFF
V: TRBV28; length: 15; J: TRBJ1-4; CDR3: CASSSTGTGNEKLFF
V: TRBV2; length: 14; J: TRBJ2-7; CDR3: CASSGRVHSYEQYF
V: TRBV20-1; length: 11; J: TRBJ2-7; CDR3: CSAPGTTEQYF
V: TRBV7-9; length: 18; J: TRBJ2-4; CDR3: CASSPWDRGPPVGNIQYF
V: TRBV6-6; length: 14; J: TRBJ1-4; CDR3: CASSPWESNEKLFF
V: TRBV28; length: 17; J: TRBJ1-5; CDR3: CASRHPGRRERNQPQHF
V: TRBV29-1; length: 13; J: TRBJ1-1; CDR3: CSVARHPNTEAFF
V: TRBV5-1; length: 14; J: TRBJ1-3; CDR3: CASSTGTAGNTIYF
V: TRBV2; length: 16; J: TRBJ2-7; CDR3: CASSEEGALPAYEQYF
V: TRBV9; length: 17; J: TRBJ2-7; CDR3: CASSVAEPGLEDYEQYF
V: TRBV5-5; length: 16; J: TRBJ1-3; CDR3: CASSFAGTGKGNTIYF
V: TRBV30; length: 13; J: TRBJ2-5; CDR3: CAWSAGVQETQYF
V: TRBV7-9; length: 13; J: TRBJ2-5; CDR3: CASSLRQKETQYF
V: TRBV15; length: 16; J: TRBJ2-2; CDR3: CATSDEGLVYTGELFF
V: TRBV28; length: 19; J: TRBJ1-5; CDR3: CASSFPQKNRGLRNQPQHF
V: TRBV19; length: 15; J: TRBJ1-2; CDR3: CASSIGRDINYGYTF
V: TRBV28; length: 13; J: TRBJ1-2; CDR3: CASSFIGTNGYTF
V: TRBV28; length: 15; J: TRBJ1-4; CDR3: CASSPGTGENEKLFF
V: TRBV7-8; length: 16; J: TRBJ1-4; CDR3: CASSWGNTFIGEKLFF
V: TRBV7-8; length: 18; J: TRBJ2-1; CDR3: CASSLVAGGGLSYNEQFF
V: TRBV19; length: 15; J: TRBJ2-7; CDR3: CASSNPGGGSYEQYF
V: TRBV5-1; length: 14; J: TRBJ2-7; CDR3: CASSLAGRDREQYF
V: TRBV4-2; length: 17; J: TRBJ2-6; CDR3: CASSQDATNSGANVLTF
V: TRBV14; length: 15; J: TRBJ2-1; CDR3: CASSLGTSFVREQFF
V: TRBV9; length: 14; J: TRBJ1-5; CDR3: CASSVVAEGQPQHF